This TCR beta chain is from a study of somatic mutations in cytotoxic T cells in rheumatoid arthritis. Study observations and caveats: Antigens bound by the expanded CD8+ clones were not identified.

Libraries were prepared by immunoSEQ multiplex PCR; TCRdb keeps only in-frame clonotypes and omits some of them. The table records about 10,000 clones, more than 60% of them present only once. Turning to this clone: The antigen remains unidentified.

The specimen was CD8+ T cells sorted from blood. This sequence was found in a man aged 50-60 years in good health.

CDR3 sequence (DNA): TGTGCCAGCAGCCAGAACGGACAGGGAGGTCTCGACGAGCAGTACTTC. This gives the protein CASSQNGQGGLDEQYF. The J gene is TRBJ2-7, the V gene TRBV4-2, with TRBD1 matching 8 bases. CDR1 and CDR2 (germline): LGHNA, YNFKEQ. Unmatched junction bases numbered 12, after V lost 3 bases and J lost 5 bases. CDR3 length: 16 amino acids.